Below are 21 T cell receptor beta chains sequenced from a single sample in a study of T cell responses to AZD1222 COVID-19 vaccine. Assay used: immunoSEQ multiplex PCR; TCRdb lists only in-frame clones, some missing. The table shows 83,000 or so clones, with 80% to 95% occurring only once. The specimen was peripheral blood, collected 28 days after the second AZD1222 dose. The receptors were sampled from an adult who received the AZD1222 COVID-19 vaccine.

The chain employs TRBV7-9 and TRBJ1-1; maybe TRBD1 (5 bases). The V gene lost 1 base and the J gene lost 6 bases, with 9 bases spanning the gap. CDR3 length equals 13 residues. Germline V gene data show CDR1 as SEHNR and CDR2 as FQNEAQ (reference sequence). The CDR3 nucleotides are TGTGCCAGCAGCTTAGAACAAGGGGCTGAAGCTTTCTTT. Amino acid sequence: CASSLEQGAEAFF.

The V call is TRBV24-1, the J call TRBJ2-1, with D hard to call. The CDR3 is made up of 13 amino acids. The V gene lost 8 bases and the J gene lost 9 bases, with 16 bases spanning the gap. Germline V gene sequence: CDR1 KGHDR, CDR2 SFDVKD. The CDR3 here is CATTSGPFSEQFF. In DNA, the CDR3 is TGTGCCACCACCTCCGGGCCGTTTAGTGAGCAGTTCTTC.

The chain carries TRBV6-6 and TRBJ1-2; perhaps TRBD1 as D (6 bases). The CDR3 is 15 residues long. Germline-derived CDR1 and CDR2 are MNHNY and SVGAGI (reference sequence). Between the trimmed V and J ends, which lost 2 bases and 5 bases, there was a span of 15 bases. CDR3 sequence (DNA): TGTGCCAGCAGTTACCCGTGGCAGCAGGGGTATGGCTACACCTTC. Protein product: CASSYPWQQGYGYTF.

This chain's CDR3 is CASSDSRISNQPQHF. The CDR3 region has the DNA TGTGCCAGTAGTGATTCCAGGATTAGCAATCAGCCCCAGCATTTT. The rearrangement links TRBV19 to TRBJ1-5; D gene ambiguous. CDR1 and CDR2 (germline): LNHDA, SQIVND (reference sequence). The ends were cut back, 5 bases at V and 0 bases at J, with 11 bases in the middle. The length of the CDR3 is 15 residues.

The chain couples TRBV6-6 to TRBJ1-2; D uncertain. The length of the CDR3 is 13 residues. Germline-derived CDR1 and CDR2 are MNHNY and SVGAGI (reference sequence). The ends were cut back, 6 bases at V and 7 bases at J, with 15 bases in the middle. CDR3 in amino acids: CASSPYGGSGYTF. The CDR3 DNA follows: TGTGCCAGCAGCCCTTATGGAGGGAGTGGCTACACCTTC.

The chain has TRBV3-1 (or the pseudogene TRBV3-2) and TRBJ2-6; 8 bases map to TRBD1. V lost 4 bases, J lost 2 bases, and 16 bases stayed unmatched. Germline lookup yields CDR1 LGHDT and CDR2 YNNKEL (reference sequence). The CDR3 totals 20 residues. CDR3: CASSPTFGQGDNPGANVLTF. The CDR3 DNA reads TGTGCCAGCAGCCCTACATTCGGACAGGGCGATAATCCTGGGGCCAACGTCCTGACTTTC.

The chain employs TRBV28 and TRBJ1-1, with D unclear. The CDR3 sequence is 14 residues long. V lost 4 bases and J 3 bases, leaving 12 bases between the germline ends. Germline V CDR1 and CDR2: MDHEN, SYDVKM. CDR3 DNA: TGTGCCAGCAGTTCGGAGGCCGGTTACACTGAAGCTTTCTTT. Amino acids: CASSSEAGYTEAFF.

The CDR3 region has the DNA TGCGCCAGCAGCCAAGATGGGGCGGGAGTGGAGTATTTT. It translates to CASSQDGAGVEYF. The chain links TRBV4-3 to TRBJ2-3; 7 bases fit TRBD2. Germline values: CDR1 LGHNA, CDR2 YSLEER. V shed 0 bases, J shed 13 bases, and the junction held 7 bases outside the gene matches. The length of the CDR3 is 13 residues.

The chain joins TRBV27 to TRBJ2-1; D is tentatively TRBD1 or TRBD2 (5 bases each). There are 13 residues in the CDR3. V gave up 8 bases and J gave up 5 bases, with 13 bases separating them. Germline V gene sequence: CDR1 MNHEY, CDR2 SMNVEV (reference sequence). CDR3 nucleotide sequence: TGTGCCAGCTCCGGGACCACCAACAATGAGCAGTTCTTC. The encoded protein is CASSGTTNNEQFF.

The chain employs TRBV6-1 and TRBJ1-2; D unresolved. The length of the CDR3 is 14 residues. CDR1 MNHNS and CDR2 SASEGT come from the germline V gene. V was clipped by 3 bases and J by 3 bases, with 11 bases between them. CDR3 in DNA: TGTGCCAGCAGTGAGCCAGGCGATCACTATGGCTACACCTTC. Its translation: CASSEPGDHYGYTF.

The J gene is TRBJ1-5, the V gene TRBV6-1; tentative D call: TRBD1 (6 bases). The germline V gene encodes CDR1 MNHNS and CDR2 SASEGT. Deletions cut 4 bases from V and 0 bases from J, with 19 bases between. The CDR3 covers 18 residues. The CDR3 DNA reads as TGTGCCAGCAGTGTATCCGGGACAACAACTTATAGCAATCAGCCCCAGCATTTT. Amino acid sequence: CASSVSGTTTYSNQPQHF.

This chain connects TRBV29-1 to TRBJ2-3; unclear D gene. Per germline, CDR1 SQVTM and CDR2 ANQGSEA. The CDR3 runs 11 residues. V lost 3 bases to trimming and J lost 6 bases, with 7 bases between them. The DNA for the CDR3 is TGCAGCGTTGAGTCCCTGGATACGCAGTATTTT. Translated: CSVESLDTQYF.

The chain couples TRBV3-1 (or the pseudogene TRBV3-2) to TRBJ2-1; D remains ambiguous. The CDR3 runs 14 residues. V gave up 0 bases and J gave up 6 bases, with 9 bases separating them. Germline lookup yields CDR1 LGHDT and CDR2 YNNKEL (reference sequence). The CDR3 spells CASSQEIDINEQFF. The CDR3 nucleotides are TGTGCCAGCAGCCAAGAGATCGACATCAATGAGCAGTTCTTC.

The sample holds one count of this clone. The V gene is TRBV3-1 (or the pseudogene TRBV3-2), the J gene TRBJ2-5, with D uncertain. With 4 bases removed from V and 1 base from J, the gap between germline ends came to 13 bases. From germline, CDR1 is LGHDT and CDR2 YNNKEL (reference sequence). The CDR3 is 15 amino acids. The CDR3 loop reads CASSPQGFPQETQYF. The DNA for the CDR3 is TGTGCCAGCAGCCCCCAAGGCTTTCCCCAAGAGACCCAGTACTTC.

The J gene is TRBJ2-5, the V gene TRBV10-3, with TRBD1 identical over 10 bases. The CDR3 spans 13 residues. Germline assignment: CDR1 ENHRY and CDR2 SYGVKD. The ends lost 10 bases at V and 5 bases at J; junction bases unmatched: 7. The CDR3, as DNA: TGTGCCAGCGGGACAGGGGAAAAGGAGACCCAGTACTTC. Translated: CASGTGEKETQYF.

The V call is TRBV19, the J call TRBJ2-5; D remains unclear. This CDR3 has 14 amino acids. Trimming cost V 4 bases and J 1 base, with 10 bases left between them. Germline-derived CDR1 and CDR2 are LNHDA and SQIVND (reference sequence). CDR3 loop: CASSSQSPQETQYF. The CDR3 DNA sequence: TGTGCCAGTAGTAGCCAAAGCCCCCAAGAGACCCAGTACTTC.

This rearrangement joins TRBV11-2 to TRBJ2-7; D is perhaps TRBD2 (7 bases). V was pared by 3 bases and J by 3 bases, with 15 bases between. In germline, CDR1 is SGHAT, CDR2 FQNNGV. The CDR3 runs 15 residues. The CDR3 protein is CASSLGGTFVYEQYF. CDR3 nucleotides: TGTGCCAGCAGCTTGGGGGGGACATTTGTCTACGAGCAGTACTTC.

This clone was seen once. The V gene is TRBV4-3, the J gene TRBJ2-2, with a possible D match to TRBD2 (5 bases). Per the germline V gene, CDR1 is LGHNA and CDR2 is YSLEER. The CDR3 has 16 residues. Trimming removed 0 bases at V and 7 bases at J, with 15 bases between. The CDR3 DNA reads TGCGCCAGCAGCCAAGATAACGAGGGCCGGGTCGGGGAGCTGTTTTTT. The encoded protein is CASSQDNEGRVGELFF.

V gene TRBV19 combines with J gene TRBJ2-3, with D perhaps TRBD2 (7 bases). The CDR3 covers 13 residues. Germline assignment: CDR1 LNHDA and CDR2 SQIVND (reference sequence). Trimming removed 9 bases from V and 4 bases from J, with 14 bases in between. The CDR3 protein is CASGAGGPDTQYF. CDR3 nucleotide sequence: TGTGCCAGCGGGGCCGGGGGGCCAGATACGCAGTATTTT.

The chain uses TRBV5-4 and TRBJ1-2; no definite D call. CDR1 SGHNT and CDR2 YYREEE come from the germline V gene (reference sequence). The CDR3 sequence is 16 residues long. The ends were cut back, 1 base at V and 2 bases at J, with 15 bases in the middle. The CDR3 bases are TGTGCCAGCAGCTTGCGGGCAGCGAAATTGAACTATGGCTACACCTTC. The encoded protein is CASSLRAAKLNYGYTF.

J is TRBJ2-7 and V is TRBV13, with D possibly TRBD1 on 5 matching bases. Germline CDR1 PRHDT, CDR2 FYEKMQ (reference sequence). The V end lost 1 base, the J end lost 3 bases, and 10 bases lay between the germline ends. The CDR3 has 14 amino acids. The CDR3 sequence is CASSLDKGNYEQYF. CDR3 bases: TGTGCCAGCAGCTTAGATAAGGGGAACTACGAGCAGTACTTC.